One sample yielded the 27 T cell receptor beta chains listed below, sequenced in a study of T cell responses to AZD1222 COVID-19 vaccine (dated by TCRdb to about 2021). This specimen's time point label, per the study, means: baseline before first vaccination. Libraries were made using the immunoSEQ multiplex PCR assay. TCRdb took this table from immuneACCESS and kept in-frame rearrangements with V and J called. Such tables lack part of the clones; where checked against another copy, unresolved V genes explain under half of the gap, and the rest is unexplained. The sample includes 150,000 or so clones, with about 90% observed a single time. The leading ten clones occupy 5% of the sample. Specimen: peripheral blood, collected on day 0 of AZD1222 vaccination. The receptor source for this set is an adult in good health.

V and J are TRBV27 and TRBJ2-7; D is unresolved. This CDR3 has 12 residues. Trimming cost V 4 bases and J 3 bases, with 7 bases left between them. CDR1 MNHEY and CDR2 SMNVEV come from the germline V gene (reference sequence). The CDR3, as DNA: TGTGCCAGCAGTTGTGTGAACTACGAGCAGTACTTC. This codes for CASSCVNYEQYF.

CDR3 amino acids: CASSYPDREGRETQYF. The CDR3 nucleotides read TGTGCCAGCAGTTACCCGGACAGGGAGGGCCGGGAGACCCAGTACTTC. This sequence joins TRBV6-5 and TRBJ2-5, with TRBD1 as a possible D gene (8 bases). V gave up 2 bases and J gave up 5 bases, with 18 bases separating them. This CDR3 comprises 16 residues. Germline CDR1 reads MNHEY; CDR2 reads SVGAGI.

For the CDR3, the DNA is TGTGCCAGCAGAAAGCAGGGGGCGGAGGGCTACACCTTC. Protein sequence: CASRKQGAEGYTF. This sequence joins TRBV6-5 and TRBJ1-2, with 8 nucleotides matching TRBD1. V was pared by 6 bases and J by 8 bases, with 8 bases of the junction left unmatched. CDR1 is MNHEY and CDR2 is SVGAGI in the germline V gene. The CDR3 contains 13 residues.

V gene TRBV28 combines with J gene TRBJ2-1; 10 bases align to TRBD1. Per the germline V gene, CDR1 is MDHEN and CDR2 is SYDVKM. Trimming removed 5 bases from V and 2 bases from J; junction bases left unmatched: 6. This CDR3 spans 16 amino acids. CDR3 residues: CASSKSGTGAYNEQFF. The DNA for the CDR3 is TGTGCCAGCAGTAAATCCGGGACAGGGGCCTACAATGAGCAGTTCTTC.

CDR3 region: CSGGQQETQYF. CDR3 nucleotides: TGCAGCGGTGGACAGCAAGAGACCCAGTACTTC. The chain uses TRBV29-1 and TRBJ2-5; a possible D gene is TRBD1 (6 bases). The germline V gene encodes CDR1 SQVTM and CDR2 ANQGSEA. This CDR3 contains 11 residues. Trimming left V 7 bases short and J 2 bases short, with 8 bases between.

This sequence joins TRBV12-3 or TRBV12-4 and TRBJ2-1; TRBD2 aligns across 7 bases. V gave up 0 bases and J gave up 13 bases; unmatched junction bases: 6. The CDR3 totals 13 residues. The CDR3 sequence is CASSLAIRGEQFF. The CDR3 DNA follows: TGTGCCAGCAGTTTAGCTATTCGGGGGGAACAGTTCTTC.

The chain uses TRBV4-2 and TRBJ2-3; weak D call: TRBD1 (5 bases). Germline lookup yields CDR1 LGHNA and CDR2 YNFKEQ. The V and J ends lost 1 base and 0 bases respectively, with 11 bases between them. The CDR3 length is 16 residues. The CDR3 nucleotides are TGTGCCAGCAGCCAAGTAGGTGGGGCTAGCACAGATACGCAGTATTTT. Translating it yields CASSQVGGASTDTQYF.

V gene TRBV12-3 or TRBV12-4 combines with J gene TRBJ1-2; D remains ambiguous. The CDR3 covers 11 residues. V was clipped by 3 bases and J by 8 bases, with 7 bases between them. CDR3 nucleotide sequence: TGTGCCAGCAGTTTGTATGGCGGCTACACCTTC. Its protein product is CASSLYGGYTF.

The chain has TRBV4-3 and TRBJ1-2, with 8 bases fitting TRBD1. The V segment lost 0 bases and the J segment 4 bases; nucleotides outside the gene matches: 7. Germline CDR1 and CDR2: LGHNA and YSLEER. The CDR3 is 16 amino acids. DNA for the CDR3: TGCGCCAGCAGCCAAGATGGTCACAGGGGGACCTATGGCTACACCTTC. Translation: CASSQDGHRGTYGYTF.

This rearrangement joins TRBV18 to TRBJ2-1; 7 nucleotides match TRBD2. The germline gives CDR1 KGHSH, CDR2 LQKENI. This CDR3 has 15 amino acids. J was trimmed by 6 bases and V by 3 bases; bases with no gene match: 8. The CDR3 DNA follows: TGTGCCAGCTCACCCGCTAGCGGAAGCCTCAATGAGCAGTTCTTC. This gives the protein CASSPASGSLNEQFF.

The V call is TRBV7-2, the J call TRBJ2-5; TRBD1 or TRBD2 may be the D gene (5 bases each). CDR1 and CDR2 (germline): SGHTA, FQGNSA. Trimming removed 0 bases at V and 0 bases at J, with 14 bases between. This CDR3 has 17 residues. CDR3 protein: CASSLAVGREYQETQYF. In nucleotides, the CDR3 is TGTGCCAGCAGCTTAGCGGTCGGCAGGGAGTACCAAGAGACCCAGTACTTC.

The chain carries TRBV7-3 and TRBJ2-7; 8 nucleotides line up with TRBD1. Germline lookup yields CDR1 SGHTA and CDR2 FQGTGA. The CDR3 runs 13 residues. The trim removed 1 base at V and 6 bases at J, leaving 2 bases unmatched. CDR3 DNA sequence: TGTGCCAGCAGCTTAAGTGGGACAGGCGAGCAGTACTTC. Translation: CASSLSGTGEQYF. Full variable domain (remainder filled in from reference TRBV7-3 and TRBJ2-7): GAGVSQTPSNKVTEKGKYVELRCDPISGHTALYWYRQSLGQGPEFLIYFQGTGAADDSGLPNDRFFAVRPEGSVSTLKIQRTERGDSAVYLCASSLSGTGEQYFGPGTRLTVT.

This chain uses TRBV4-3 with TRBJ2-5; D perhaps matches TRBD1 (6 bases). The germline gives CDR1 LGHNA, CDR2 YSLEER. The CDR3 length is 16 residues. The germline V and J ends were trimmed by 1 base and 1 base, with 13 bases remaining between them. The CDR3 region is CASSQGLTGVQETQYF. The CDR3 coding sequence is TGCGCCAGCAGCCAAGGATTGACAGGAGTCCAAGAGACCCAGTACTTC.

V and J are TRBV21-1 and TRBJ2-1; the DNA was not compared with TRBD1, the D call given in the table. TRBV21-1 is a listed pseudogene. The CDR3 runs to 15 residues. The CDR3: CASSSWGTPYNEQFF. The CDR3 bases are TGTGCCAGCAGCTCCTGGGGGACACCCTACAATGAGCAGTTCTTC.

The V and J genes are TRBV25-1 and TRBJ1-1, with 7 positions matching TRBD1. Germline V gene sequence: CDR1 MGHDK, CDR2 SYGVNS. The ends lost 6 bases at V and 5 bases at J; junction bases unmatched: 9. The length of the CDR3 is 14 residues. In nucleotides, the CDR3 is TGTGCCAGCAGGGGGGAGGGGGCTAGGACTGAAGCTTTCTTT. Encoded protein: CASRGEGARTEAFF.

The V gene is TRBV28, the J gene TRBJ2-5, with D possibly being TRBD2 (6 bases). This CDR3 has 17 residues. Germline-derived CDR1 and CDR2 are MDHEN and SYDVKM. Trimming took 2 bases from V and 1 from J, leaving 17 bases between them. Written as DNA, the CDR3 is TGTGCCAGCAGTTTAGGGTTCCGGGCGGGACTCCAAGAGACCCAGTACTTC. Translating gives CASSLGFRAGLQETQYF.

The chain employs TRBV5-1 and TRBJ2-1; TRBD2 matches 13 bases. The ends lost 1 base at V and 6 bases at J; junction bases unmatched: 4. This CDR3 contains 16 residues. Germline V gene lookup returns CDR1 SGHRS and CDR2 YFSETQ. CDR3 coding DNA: TGCGCCAGCAGCTTGACTAGCGGGAGGGGAATCAATGAGCAGTTCTTC. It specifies CASSLTSGRGINEQFF.

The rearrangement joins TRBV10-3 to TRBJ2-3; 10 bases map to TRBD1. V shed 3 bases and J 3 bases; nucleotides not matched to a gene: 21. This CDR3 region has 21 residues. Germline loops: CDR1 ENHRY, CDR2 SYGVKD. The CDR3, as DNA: TGTGCCATCAGTGATATTGGACCCGGGGAATGGTGGGACAGGGGAACAGATACGCAGTATTTT. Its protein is CAISDIGPGEWWDRGTDTQYF.

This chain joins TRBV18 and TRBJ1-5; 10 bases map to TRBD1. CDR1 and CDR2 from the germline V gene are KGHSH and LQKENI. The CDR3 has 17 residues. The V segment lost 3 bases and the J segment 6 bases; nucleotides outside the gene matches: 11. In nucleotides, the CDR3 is TGTGCCAGCTCACCCCAACGGGTGACAGGGGGCACTCAGCCCCAGCATTTT. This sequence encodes CASSPQRVTGGTQPQHF.

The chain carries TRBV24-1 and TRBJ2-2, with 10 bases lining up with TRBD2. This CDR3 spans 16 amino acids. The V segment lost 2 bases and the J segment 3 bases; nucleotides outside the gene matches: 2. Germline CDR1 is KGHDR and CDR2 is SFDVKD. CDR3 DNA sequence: TGTGCCACCAGTGATTACGGACTAGCGGACACCGGGGAGCTGTTTTTT. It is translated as CATSDYGLADTGELFF.

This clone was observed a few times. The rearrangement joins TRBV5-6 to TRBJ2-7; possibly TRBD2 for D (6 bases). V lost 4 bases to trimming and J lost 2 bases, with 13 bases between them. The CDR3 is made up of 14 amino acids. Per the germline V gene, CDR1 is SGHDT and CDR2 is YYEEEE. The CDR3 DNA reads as TGTGCCAGCAGCGTTACCCCGGGGGCCTACGAGCAGTACTTC. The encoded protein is CASSVTPGAYEQYF.

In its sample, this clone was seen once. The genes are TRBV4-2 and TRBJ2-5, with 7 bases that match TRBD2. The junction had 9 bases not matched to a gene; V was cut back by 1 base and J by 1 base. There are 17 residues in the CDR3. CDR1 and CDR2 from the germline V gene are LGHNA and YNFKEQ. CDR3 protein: CASSQASGGFSQETQYF. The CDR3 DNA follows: TGTGCCAGCAGCCAAGCCTCCGGGGGGTTTTCCCAAGAGACCCAGTACTTC.

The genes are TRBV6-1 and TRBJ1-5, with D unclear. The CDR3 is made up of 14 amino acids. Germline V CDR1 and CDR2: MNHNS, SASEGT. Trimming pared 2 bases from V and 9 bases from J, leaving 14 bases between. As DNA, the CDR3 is TGTGCCAGCAGTGAACGGCAGGAGCAGCGGCCCCAGCATTTT. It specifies CASSERQEQRPQHF.

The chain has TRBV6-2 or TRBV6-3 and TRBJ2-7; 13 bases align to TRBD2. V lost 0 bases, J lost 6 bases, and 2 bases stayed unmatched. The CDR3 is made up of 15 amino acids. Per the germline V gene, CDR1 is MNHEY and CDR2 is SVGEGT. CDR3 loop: CASSYSGTSGTEQYF. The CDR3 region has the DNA TGTGCCAGCAGTTACTCCGGGACTAGCGGGACCGAGCAGTACTTC.

The CDR3, as DNA: TGTGCCAGCAGCCCGGATTGGCCCCAACTCAGGGGAGGCGGCTACACCTTC. It encodes CASSPDWPQLRGGGYTF. The V call is TRBV5-6, the J call TRBJ1-2, with D possibly being TRBD1 (6 bases). V was shortened by 4 bases and J by 8 bases, with 27 bases between the two germline ends. The length of the CDR3 is 17 residues. Germline CDR1 SGHDT, CDR2 YYEEEE.

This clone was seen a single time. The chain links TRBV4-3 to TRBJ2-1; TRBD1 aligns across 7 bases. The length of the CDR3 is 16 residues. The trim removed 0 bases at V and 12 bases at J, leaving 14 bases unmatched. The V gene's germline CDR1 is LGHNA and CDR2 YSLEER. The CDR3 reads CASSQEPRTGGRSQFF. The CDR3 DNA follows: TGCGCCAGCAGCCAAGAACCTAGGACAGGAGGACGGTCGCAGTTCTTC.

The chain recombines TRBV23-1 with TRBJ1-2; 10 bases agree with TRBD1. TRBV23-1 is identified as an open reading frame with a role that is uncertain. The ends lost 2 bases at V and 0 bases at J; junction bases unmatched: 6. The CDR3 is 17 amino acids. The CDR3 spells CASSQPGQGKANYGYTF. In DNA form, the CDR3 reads TGCGCCAGCAGTCAACCGGGACAGGGGAAAGCTAACTATGGCTACACCTTC.